This TCR beta chain was sequenced during a study of T cell changes during pregnancy in multiple sclerosis. Germline loops: CDR1 GTSNPN, CDR2 SVGIG (reference sequence). V shed 4 bases and J 1 base; nucleotides not matched to a gene: 6. This CDR3 region has 15 residues. The assay was immunoSEQ multiplex PCR, and TCRdb's table has in-frame clones only and misses some. The data contain 58,000 or so clones, approximately 92% of them singletons. The J gene is TRBJ2-2, the V gene TRBV30; TRBD2 matches 7 bases. The TCR sequence derives from a female donor with multiple sclerosis, enrolled in a pregnancy study. Source: peripheral blood, taken in the first trimester of pregnancy. CDR3: CAWNRAGWNTGELFF. The CDR3 nucleotides are TGTGCCTGGAATAGAGCGGGATGGAACACCGGGGAGCTGTTTTTT.